This TCR beta chain was recovered during a study of OX40 agonist ivuxolimab in advanced cancers. Assay: immunoSEQ multiplex PCR; the TCRdb copy retains only in-frame clones and omits some. The sample yields about 100,000 clones, 94% seen once. Notes on this clone: The antigen is undetermined.

People who had autoimmune disease history or systemic immunosuppression were excluded. Study-level results: Relative to CD4+ cells, CD8+ T cells on average had more expanded clones.

This clonotype was obtained from an adult with an advanced solid tumor such as melanoma, head and neck, liver or kidney cancer. The source material was CD4+ or CD8+ T cells sorted from blood, sampled in a trial of the OX40 agonist ivuxolimab.

The CDR3 nucleotides read TGTGCCAGCAGTTACGGCCAGGGGGCCTCCTACGAGCAGTACTTC. Protein sequence: CASSYGQGASYEQYF. The genes are TRBV6-5 and TRBJ2-5; 8 bases are shared with TRBD1. The J call may be faulty, since TRBJ2-7 better matches the DNA end. The CDR3 is 15 residues long. From germline, CDR1 is MNHEY and CDR2 SVGAGI.